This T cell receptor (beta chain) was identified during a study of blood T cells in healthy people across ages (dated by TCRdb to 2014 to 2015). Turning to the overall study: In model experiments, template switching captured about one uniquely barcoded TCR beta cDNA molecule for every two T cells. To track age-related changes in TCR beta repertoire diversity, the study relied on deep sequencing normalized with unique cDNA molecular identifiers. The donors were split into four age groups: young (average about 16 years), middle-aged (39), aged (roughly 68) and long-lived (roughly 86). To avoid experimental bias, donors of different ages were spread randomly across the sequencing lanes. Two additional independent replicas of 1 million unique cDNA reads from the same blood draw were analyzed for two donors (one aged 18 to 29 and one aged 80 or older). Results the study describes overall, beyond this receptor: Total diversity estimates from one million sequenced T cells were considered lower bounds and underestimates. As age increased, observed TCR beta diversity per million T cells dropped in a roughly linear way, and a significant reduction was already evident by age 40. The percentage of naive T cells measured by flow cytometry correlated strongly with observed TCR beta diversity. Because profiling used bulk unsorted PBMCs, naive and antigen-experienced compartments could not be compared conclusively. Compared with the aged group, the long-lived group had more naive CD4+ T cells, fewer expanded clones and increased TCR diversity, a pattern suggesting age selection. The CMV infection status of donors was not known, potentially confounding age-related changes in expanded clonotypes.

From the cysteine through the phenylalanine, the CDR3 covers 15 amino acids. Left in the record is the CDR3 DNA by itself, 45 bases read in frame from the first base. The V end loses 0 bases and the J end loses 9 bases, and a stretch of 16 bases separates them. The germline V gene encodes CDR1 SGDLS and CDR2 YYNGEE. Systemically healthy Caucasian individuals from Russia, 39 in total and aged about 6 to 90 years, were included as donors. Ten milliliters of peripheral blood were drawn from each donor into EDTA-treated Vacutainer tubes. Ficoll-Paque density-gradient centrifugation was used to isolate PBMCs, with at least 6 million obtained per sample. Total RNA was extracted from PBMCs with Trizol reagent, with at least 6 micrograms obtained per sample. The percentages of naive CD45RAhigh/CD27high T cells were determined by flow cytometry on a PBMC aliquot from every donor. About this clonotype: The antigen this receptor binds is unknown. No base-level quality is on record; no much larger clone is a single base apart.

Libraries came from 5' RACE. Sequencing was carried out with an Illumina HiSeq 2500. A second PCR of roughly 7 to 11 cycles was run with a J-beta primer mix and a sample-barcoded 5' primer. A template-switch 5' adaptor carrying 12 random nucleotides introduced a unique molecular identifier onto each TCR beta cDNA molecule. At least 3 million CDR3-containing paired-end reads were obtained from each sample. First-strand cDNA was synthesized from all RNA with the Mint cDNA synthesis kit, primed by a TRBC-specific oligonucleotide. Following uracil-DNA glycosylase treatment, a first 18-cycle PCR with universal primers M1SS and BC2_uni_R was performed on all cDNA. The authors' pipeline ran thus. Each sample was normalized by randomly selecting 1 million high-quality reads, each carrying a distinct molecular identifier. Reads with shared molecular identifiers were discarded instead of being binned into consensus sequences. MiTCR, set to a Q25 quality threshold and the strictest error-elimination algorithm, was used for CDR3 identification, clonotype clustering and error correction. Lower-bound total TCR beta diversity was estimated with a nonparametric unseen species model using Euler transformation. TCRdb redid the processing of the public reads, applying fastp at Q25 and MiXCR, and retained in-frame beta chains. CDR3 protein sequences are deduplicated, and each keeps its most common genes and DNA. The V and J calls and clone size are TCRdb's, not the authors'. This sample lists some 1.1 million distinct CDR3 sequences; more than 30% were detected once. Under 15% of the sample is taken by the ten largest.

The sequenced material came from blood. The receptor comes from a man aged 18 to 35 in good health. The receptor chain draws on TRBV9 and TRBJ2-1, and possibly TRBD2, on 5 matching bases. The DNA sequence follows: TGTGCCAGCAGCGTAGGCGGGTCCCCAGGCGGTGAGCAGTTCTTC. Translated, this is CASSVGGSPGGEQFF.